The next 30 T cell receptor beta chains were all read from a single sample in a study of cytomegalovirus exposure and HLA in healthy donors. Primers: 60 Vbeta forward and 13 Jbeta reverse. Libraries were prepared by immunoSEQ multiplex PCR; TCRdb keeps only in-frame clonotypes and omits some of them. This repertoire shows over 150,000 clones, approximately 80% found once; its top ten account for 5.5% to 8%. Source material: PBMCs. All receptors derive from a woman in her twenties or thirties in good health and CMV-seropositive.

In the case of this clone: In the same sample, other DNA sequences code for this CDR3. This chain connects TRBV7-3 to TRBJ1-1, with a possible D match to TRBD1 (6 bases). V lost 5 bases and J 3 bases, leaving 13 bases between the germline ends. This CDR3 region has 14 residues. Per germline, CDR1 SGHTA and CDR2 FQGTGA. CDR3 loop: CASSLSPGDTEAFF. CDR3 coding DNA: TGTGCCAGCAGCCTTTCTCCAGGGGACACTGAAGCTTTCTTT.

This sequence joins TRBV7-9 and TRBJ1-4, with D possibly matching TRBD1 (6 bases). V gave up 4 bases and J gave up 4 bases, with 10 bases separating them. This CDR3 is built from 14 residues. CDR1 is SEHNR and CDR2 is FQNEAQ in the germline V gene (reference sequence). The CDR3 DNA reads TGTGCCAGCAGCTATCGGGACATTAATGAAAAACTGTTTTTT. This codes for CASSYRDINEKLFF.

The table lists this clone with a count of one. The chain is built from TRBV13 and TRBJ2-1, with a tentative D call TRBD2 (5 bases). Looked up from germline, CDR1 is PRHDT and CDR2 is FYEKMQ (reference sequence). V was trimmed by 5 bases and J by 0 bases, leaving 11 bases between them. The CDR3 runs 15 residues. The CDR3 spells CASSPDWSSYNEQFF. The DNA of the CDR3 is TGTGCCAGCAGCCCGGACTGGAGCTCCTACAATGAGCAGTTCTTC.

The chain couples TRBV7-2 to TRBJ2-2; a weak D match, TRBD2 (6 bases). The CDR3 is 15 residues long. With 5 bases removed from V and 6 bases from J, the gap between germline ends came to 16 bases. CDR1 and CDR2 from the germline V gene are SGHTA and FQGNSA. Here the CDR3 DNA reads TGTGCCAGCAGCAAAAAGAGCCTAGCGTCCGGGGAGCTGTTTTTT. This sequence encodes CASSKKSLASGELFF. Full variable domain (remainder filled in from reference TRBV7-2 and TRBJ2-2): GAGVSQSPSNKVTEKGKDVELRCDPISGHTALYWYRQSLGQGLEFLIYFQGNSAPDKSGLPSDRFSAERTGGSVSTLTIQRTQQEDSAVYLCASSKKSLASGELFFGEGSRLTVL.

The chain employs TRBV15 and TRBJ2-3, with 10 bases fitting TRBD1. The ends lost 8 bases at V and 1 base at J; junction bases unmatched: 0. Germline loops: CDR1 LNHNV, CDR2 YYDKDF (reference sequence). There are 13 residues in the CDR3. The CDR3 sequence: CATGTGGTDTQYF. CDR3 sequence (DNA): TGTGCCACCGGGACAGGGGGCACAGATACGCAGTATTTT.

The chain recombines TRBV27 with TRBJ1-5; D is unclear. The CDR3 is made up of 23 amino acids. CDR1 is MNHEY and CDR2 is SMNVEV in the germline V gene (reference sequence). Trimming cost V 6 bases and J 0 bases, with 36 bases left between them. The CDR3 DNA sequence: TGTGCCAGCAGCCCTACGCCGCTGTGGGATCTGGCTGTCCTAGCGAATAGCAATCAGCCCCAGCATTTT. As protein: CASSPTPLWDLAVLANSNQPQHF.

V is TRBV18 and J is TRBJ1-6; tentative D call: TRBD1 (6 bases). Germline V gene lookup returns CDR1 KGHSH and CDR2 LQKENI. V lost 5 bases and J lost 6, with 8 bases in between. The CDR3 totals 13 residues. CDR3 DNA: TGTGCCAGCTCAGGACAGAGTAATTCACCCCTCCACTTT. Translation gives CASSGQSNSPLHF.

The J gene is TRBJ2-7, the V gene TRBV19, with TRBD1 matching over 8 bases. The germline gives CDR1 LNHDA, CDR2 SQIVND (reference sequence). The CDR3 contains 14 residues. Losses at the gene ends were 3 bases for V and 3 bases for J; bases not matched to a gene: 4. CDR3 sequence: CASSMGRGLYEQYF. The CDR3 DNA reads as TGTGCCAGTAGTATGGGCAGGGGGCTCTACGAGCAGTACTTC. Filled out from reference TRBV19 and TRBJ2-7, the complete variable domain reads DGGITQSPKYLFRKEGQNVTLSCEQNLNHDAMYWYRQDPGQGLRLIYYSQIVNDFQKGDIAEGYSVSREKKESFPLTVTSAQKNPTAFYLCASSMGRGLYEQYFGPGTRLTVT.

The V call is TRBV9, the J call TRBJ2-1; TRBD2 aligns across 7 bases. The ends lost 7 bases at V and 0 bases at J; junction bases unmatched: 1. Looked up from germline, CDR1 is SGDLS and CDR2 is YYNGEE. This CDR3 spans 13 amino acids. CDR3 in DNA: TGTGCCAGCTCGGGAGGCTCCTACAATGAGCAGTTCTTC. Protein product: CASSGGSYNEQFF.

The J gene is TRBJ1-1, the V gene TRBV7-3, with unresolved D. Germline V gene data show CDR1 as SGHTA and CDR2 as FQGTGA. Trimming took 1 base from V and 4 from J, leaving 10 bases between them. CDR3 length: 14 amino acids. CDR3: CASSLMAGTTEAFF. In DNA, the CDR3 is TGTGCCAGCAGCTTAATGGCGGGCACCACTGAAGCTTTCTTT.

The chain combines TRBV10-2 with TRBJ1-6, with no clear D. Germline V gives CDR1 WSHSY, CDR2 SAAADI. Between the trimmed V and J ends, which lost 6 bases and 9 bases, there was a span of 18 bases. The length of the CDR3 is 15 residues. The chain's CDR3 is CASREGGRLLSPLHF. DNA for the CDR3: TGCGCCAGCAGAGAAGGCGGGAGGTTACTTTCACCCCTCCACTTT.

The rearrangement uses TRBV5-8 and TRBJ2-2; TRBD2 is a possible D gene (6 bases). The CDR3 totals 16 residues. The germline CDR1 and CDR2 sequences are SGHTS and YDEGEE. Trimming shortened V by 1 base and J by 4 bases, and 14 bases separated the two germline ends. The CDR3 DNA reads as TGTGCCAGCAGCTTGTTCCGGGGGATGCGCACCGGGGAGCTGTTTTTT. This gives the protein CASSLFRGMRTGELFF. The full variable domain, in which reference TRBV5-8 and TRBJ2-2 provide the parts outside the CDR3, is EAGVTQSPTHLIKTRGQQATLRCSPISGHTSVYWYQQALGLGLQFLLWYDEGEERNRGNFPPRFSGRQFPNYSSELNVNALELEDSALYLCASSLFRGMRTGELFFGEGSRLTVL.

The chain couples TRBV12-5 to TRBJ2-2; 9 bases are a match to TRBD1. CDR1 LGHNT and CDR2 FRNRAP come from the germline V gene. V shed 1 base and J 3 bases; nucleotides not matched to a gene: 3. The CDR3 spans 16 residues. Written as DNA, the CDR3 is TGTGCTAGTGGTTTGGCATGGACAGGGGACACCGGGGAGCTGTTTTTT. This sequence encodes CASGLAWTGDTGELFF.

In DNA form, the CDR3 reads TGTGCCAGCAGCGCGATACAGGGGGCTCTCGAGCAGTACTTC. Translated, it gives CASSAIQGALEQYF. The chain has TRBV11-2 and TRBJ2-7; 9 bases are shared with TRBD1. CDR1 and CDR2 from the germline V gene are SGHAT and FQNNGV. The CDR3 is 14 residues long. V was clipped by 5 bases and J by 6 bases; unmatched bases: 8.

This clone was counted once. The rearrangement joins TRBV7-2 to TRBJ2-1; D not resolved. Trimming stripped 1 base from V and 4 bases from J, with 8 bases between. Germline V gives CDR1 SGHTA, CDR2 FQGNSA. This CDR3 spans 14 amino acids. The CDR3 loop is CASSLGLFYNEQFF. CDR3 bases: TGTGCCAGCAGCTTAGGACTGTTTTACAATGAGCAGTTCTTC.

V and J are TRBV7-9 and TRBJ2-7; TRBD2 might be the D (5 bases). Per germline, CDR1 SEHNR and CDR2 FQNEAQ (reference sequence). V was shortened by 5 bases and J by 5 bases, with 22 bases between the two germline ends. The CDR3 contains 16 residues. The CDR3 reads CASSTRDSTINHEQYF. In nucleotides, the CDR3 is TGTGCCAGCAGCACTAGGGATTCCACCATAAACCACGAGCAGTACTTC.

The chain has TRBV7-3 and TRBJ2-2; 9 bases fit TRBD1. The V and J ends lost 2 bases and 7 bases, in that order; junction bases with no gene match: 8. This CDR3 has 16 residues. Per the germline V gene, CDR1 is SGHTA and CDR2 is FQGTGA. The CDR3, as DNA: TGTGCCAGCAGCTTATGGGGGACAGGGATCGACGGGGAGCTGTTTTTT. This sequence encodes CASSLWGTGIDGELFF.

This clone was seen only once. The CDR3 region has the DNA TGTGCCAGCAGCTTGGGACAGTCACTGCCACCCCTCCACTTT. Translated, it gives CASSLGQSLPPLHF. This rearrangement joins TRBV5-6 to TRBJ1-6; D may be TRBD1 (5 bases). V lost 0 bases and J 11 bases, leaving 12 bases between the germline ends. This CDR3 comprises 14 residues. Looked up from germline, CDR1 is SGHDT and CDR2 is YYEEEE.

V gene TRBV5-1 combines with J gene TRBJ2-3, with no clear D. Trimming shortened V by 5 bases and J by 4 bases, and 11 bases separated the two germline ends. CDR1 SGHRS and CDR2 YFSETQ come from the germline V gene. The CDR3 totals 13 residues. Written as DNA, the CDR3 is TGCGCCAGCAGAGCCAGCGACCCAGATACGCAGTATTTT. It translates to CASRASDPDTQYF.

The rearrangement joins TRBV2 to TRBJ1-2; D is unclear. There are 12 residues in the CDR3. Per the germline V gene, CDR1 is SNHLY and CDR2 is FYNNEI. Trimming stripped 2 bases from V and 3 bases from J, with 4 bases between. CDR3 sequence: CASSESDYGYTF. The CDR3, as DNA: TGTGCCAGCAGTGAAAGCGACTATGGCTACACCTTC.

The chain combines TRBV6-1 with TRBJ1-2, with 8 bases identical to TRBD1. CDR3 length equals 15 residues. Germline V CDR1 and CDR2: MNHNS, SASEGT. V was clipped by 10 bases and J by 3 bases; unmatched bases: 13. Here the CDR3 DNA reads TGTGCCATCCCCGGACAGGGCCCAATCTACTATGGCTACACCTTC. Protein: CAIPGQGPIYYGYTF.

The chain is built from TRBV4-2 and TRBJ2-5, with TRBD1 matching over 7 bases. The J call may not be correct, given that the DNA end is closer to TRBJ2-7. The length of the CDR3 is 17 residues. Germline V lookup: CDR1 LGHNA, CDR2 YNFKEQ. DNA for the CDR3: TGTGCCAGCAGCCAGCGCAACTCTTACAGGGGTACCTACGAGCAGTACTTC. Protein sequence: CASSQRNSYRGTYEQYF.

V gene TRBV4-3 combines with J gene TRBJ1-1; 7 bases map to TRBD1. The junction had 13 bases not matched to a gene; V was cut back by 0 bases and J by 0 bases. Looked up from germline, CDR1 is LGHNA and CDR2 is YSLEER. This CDR3 is 19 amino acids long. DNA of the CDR3: TGCGCCAGCAGCCAAGATGACCCCGACAGGGTATTCATGAACACTGAAGCTTTCTTT. Protein product: CASSQDDPDRVFMNTEAFF.

The chain has TRBV10-3 and TRBJ1-6; D might be TRBD1 (6 bases). This CDR3 has 15 amino acids. Germline loops: CDR1 ENHRY, CDR2 SYGVKD. Trimming pared 4 bases from V and 10 bases from J, leaving 17 bases between. CDR3 region: CAISVDRSFDSPLHF. For the CDR3, the DNA is TGTGCCATCAGTGTAGACAGGTCCTTCGACTCACCCCTCCACTTT.

This clone was counted a single time. The chain is built from TRBV7-2 and TRBJ1-1; tentative D call: TRBD1 (6 bases). Trimming shortened V by 5 bases and J by 4 bases, and 14 bases separated the two germline ends. Germline-derived CDR1 and CDR2 are SGHTA and FQGNSA. CDR3 length: 14 amino acids. The CDR3 loop is CASSRHRVGTEAFF. In DNA, the CDR3 is TGTGCCAGCAGCCGTCACAGGGTAGGCACTGAAGCTTTCTTT.

The table lists this clone with a count of one. The CDR3 DNA is TGCGCCAGCAGCTTGATGTGGACAGGGGAAGAGCAGTACTTC. As protein: CASSLMWTGEEQYF. The chain uses TRBV5-1 and TRBJ2-7, with 9 positions matching TRBD1. CDR3 length: 14 amino acids. Germline loops: CDR1 SGHRS, CDR2 YFSETQ. V shed 1 base, J shed 7 bases, and the junction held 6 bases outside the gene matches.

Concerning this clone itself: Other DNA sequences in the sample encode the same CDR3. The rearrangement links TRBV7-2 to TRBJ1-1, with a possible D match to TRBD1 (5 bases). The CDR3 length is 13 residues. The germline V and J ends were trimmed by 4 bases and 2 bases, with 8 bases remaining between them. Germline CDR1 and CDR2: SGHTA and FQGNSA. The CDR3 spells CASSSQGNTEAFF. The CDR3 DNA follows: TGTGCCAGCAGCTCCCAGGGTAACACTGAAGCTTTCTTT.

The J gene is TRBJ1-2, the V gene TRBV19; D call uncertain. This CDR3 region has 13 residues. In germline, CDR1 is LNHDA, CDR2 SQIVND (reference sequence). Trimming left V 8 bases short and J 8 bases short, with 18 bases between. The CDR3 bases are TGTGCCAGTGGCCTCACGGTGGCTAGGGGCTACACCTTC. Residues: CASGLTVARGYTF.

This rearrangement joins TRBV5-6 to TRBJ1-6; 9 bases map to TRBD1. The CDR3 totals 13 residues. After removal of 3 bases from V and 12 bases from J, the junction contained 4 bases not matched to a gene. Germline CDR1 reads SGHDT; CDR2 reads YYEEEE. As DNA, the CDR3 is TGTGCCAGCAGCTGGGACAGGGAGGGACCCCTCCACTTT. This codes for CASSWDREGPLHF.

This clone was detected a few times. V gene TRBV21-1 combines with J gene TRBJ2-1; the table calls TRBD2, which could not be checked here. TRBV21-1 is shown as a pseudogene. The length of the CDR3 is 17 residues. The CDR3 is CASSKSVSGSSYNEQFF. CDR3 nucleotides: TGTGCCAGCAGCAAATCTGTGTCGGGGAGCTCCTACAATGAGCAGTTCTTC.